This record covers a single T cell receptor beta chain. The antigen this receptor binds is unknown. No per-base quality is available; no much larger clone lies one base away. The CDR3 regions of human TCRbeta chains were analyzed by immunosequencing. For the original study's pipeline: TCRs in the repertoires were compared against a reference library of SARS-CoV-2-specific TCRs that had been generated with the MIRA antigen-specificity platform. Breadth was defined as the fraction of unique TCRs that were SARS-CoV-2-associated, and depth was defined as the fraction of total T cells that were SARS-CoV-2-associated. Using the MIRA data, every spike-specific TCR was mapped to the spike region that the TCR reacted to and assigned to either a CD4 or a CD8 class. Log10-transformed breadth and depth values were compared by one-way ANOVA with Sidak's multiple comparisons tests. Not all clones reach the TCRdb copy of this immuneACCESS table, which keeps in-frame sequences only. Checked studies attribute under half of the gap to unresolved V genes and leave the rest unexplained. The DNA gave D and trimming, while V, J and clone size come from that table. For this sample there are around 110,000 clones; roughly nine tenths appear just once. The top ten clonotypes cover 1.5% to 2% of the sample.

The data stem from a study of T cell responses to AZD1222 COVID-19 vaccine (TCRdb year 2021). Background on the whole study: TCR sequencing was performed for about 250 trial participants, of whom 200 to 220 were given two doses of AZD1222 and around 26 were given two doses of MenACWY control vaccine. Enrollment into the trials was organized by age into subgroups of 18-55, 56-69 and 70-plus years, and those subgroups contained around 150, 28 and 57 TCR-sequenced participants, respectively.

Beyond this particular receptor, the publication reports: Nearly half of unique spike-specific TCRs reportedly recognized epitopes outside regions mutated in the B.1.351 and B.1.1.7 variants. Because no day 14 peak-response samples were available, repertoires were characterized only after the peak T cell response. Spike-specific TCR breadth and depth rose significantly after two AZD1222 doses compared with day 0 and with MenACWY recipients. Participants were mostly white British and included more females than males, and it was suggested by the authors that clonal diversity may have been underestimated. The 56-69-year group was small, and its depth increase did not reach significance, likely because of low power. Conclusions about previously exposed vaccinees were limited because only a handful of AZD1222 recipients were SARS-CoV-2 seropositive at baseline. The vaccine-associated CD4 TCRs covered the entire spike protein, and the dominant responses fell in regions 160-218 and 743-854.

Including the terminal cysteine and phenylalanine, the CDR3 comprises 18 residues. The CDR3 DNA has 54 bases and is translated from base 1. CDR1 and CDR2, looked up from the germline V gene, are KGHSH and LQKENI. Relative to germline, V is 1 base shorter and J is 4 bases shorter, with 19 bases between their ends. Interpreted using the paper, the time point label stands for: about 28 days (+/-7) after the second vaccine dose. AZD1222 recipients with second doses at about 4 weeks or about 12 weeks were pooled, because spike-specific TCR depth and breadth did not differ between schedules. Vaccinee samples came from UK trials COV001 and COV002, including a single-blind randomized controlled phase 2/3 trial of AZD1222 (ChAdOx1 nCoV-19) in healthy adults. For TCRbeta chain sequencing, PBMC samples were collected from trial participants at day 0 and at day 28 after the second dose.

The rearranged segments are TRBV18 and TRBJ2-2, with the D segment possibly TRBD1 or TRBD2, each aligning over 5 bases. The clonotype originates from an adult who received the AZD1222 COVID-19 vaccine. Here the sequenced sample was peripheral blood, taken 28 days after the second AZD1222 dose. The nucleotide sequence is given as TGTGCCAGCTCACCACGAGGGTTGGGGGAAGATTCCACCGGGGAGCTGTTTTTT. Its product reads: CASSPRGLGEDSTGELFF.